The 7 T cell receptor beta chains in this list originate from one sample, sequenced in a study of cytomegalovirus exposure and HLA in healthy donors. In the PCR, 60 Vbeta and 13 Jbeta primers were used. The method was immunoSEQ multiplex PCR; TCRdb's version includes in-frame clones alone and lacks a portion of them. The sample lists 100,000 to 150,000 clones; roughly 79% were seen once. Input material: PBMCs. The receptors here all came from a woman in her forties or fifties in good health and CMV-seronegative.

The chain employs TRBV19 and TRBJ2-3, with 8 nucleotides matching TRBD1. Trimming cost V 7 bases and J 0 bases; bases outside gene matches: 3. The CDR3 consists of 14 residues. Germline loops: CDR1 LNHDA, CDR2 SQIVND (reference sequence). The CDR3 region is CASTDRGSTDTQYF. In DNA form, the CDR3 reads TGTGCCAGTACCGACAGGGGTAGCACAGATACGCAGTATTTT.

This sequence joins TRBV25-1 and TRBJ1-2, with D unclear. CDR3 length: 14 amino acids. V lost 2 bases and J lost 4, with 11 bases in between. CDR1 MGHDK and CDR2 SYGVNS come from the germline V gene. The CDR3, as DNA: TGTGCCAGCAGTGAAAACGGGGAACTCTATGGCTACACCTTC. As protein: CASSENGELYGYTF.

This chain joins TRBV19 and TRBJ2-7, with 7 bases lining up with TRBD1. Losses at the gene ends were 2 bases for V and 1 base for J; bases not matched to a gene: 2. There are 14 residues in the CDR3. Germline V gene data show CDR1 as LNHDA and CDR2 as SQIVND (reference sequence). Written as DNA, the CDR3 is TGTGCCAGTAGTATAAACAGGGGATCCTACGAGCAGTACTTC. Translation: CASSINRGSYEQYF.

The CDR3 loop is CASSPDHQGSAEAFF. In DNA form, the CDR3 reads TGTGCCAGTAGTCCAGACCACCAGGGCAGCGCTGAAGCTTTCTTT. This chain joins TRBV19 and TRBJ1-1; perhaps TRBD1 as D (5 bases). The V end lost 5 bases, the J end lost 6 bases, and 19 bases lay between the germline ends. There are 15 residues in the CDR3. Germline V lookup: CDR1 LNHDA, CDR2 SQIVND (reference sequence).

V usage is TRBV5-3 and J usage is TRBJ2-2; 15 bases are shared with TRBD2. TRBV5-3 is an ORF; its function is uncertain. The CDR3 sequence is 18 residues long. Trimming cost V 8 bases and J 5 bases; bases outside gene matches: 13. The CDR3: CASQLGTSGRSGTGELFF. CDR3 sequence (DNA): TGTGCCAGCCAATTAGGGACTAGCGGGAGGTCAGGGACCGGGGAGCTGTTTTTT.

This chain links TRBV29-1 with TRBJ1-4; a possible D gene is TRBD1 (6 bases). Deletions cut 6 bases from V and 6 bases from J, with 14 bases between. The CDR3 is made up of 13 amino acids. The germline V gene has CDR1 SQVTM and CDR2 ANQGSEA. CDR3 DNA sequence: TGCAGCGTGAGGACAGCAAACGATGAAAAACTGTTTTTT. It is translated as CSVRTANDEKLFF.

This clone appeared a few times. Other DNA sequences in this specimen translate into the identical CDR3. The V call is TRBV10-3, the J call TRBJ1-1; D ambiguous. The CDR3 is 14 residues long. The germline gives CDR1 ENHRY, CDR2 SYGVKD. V lost 0 bases and J 0 bases, leaving 5 bases between the germline ends. For the CDR3, the DNA is TGTGCCATCAGTGAGTCACGGGTGAACACTGAAGCTTTCTTT. It is translated as CAISESRVNTEAFF.